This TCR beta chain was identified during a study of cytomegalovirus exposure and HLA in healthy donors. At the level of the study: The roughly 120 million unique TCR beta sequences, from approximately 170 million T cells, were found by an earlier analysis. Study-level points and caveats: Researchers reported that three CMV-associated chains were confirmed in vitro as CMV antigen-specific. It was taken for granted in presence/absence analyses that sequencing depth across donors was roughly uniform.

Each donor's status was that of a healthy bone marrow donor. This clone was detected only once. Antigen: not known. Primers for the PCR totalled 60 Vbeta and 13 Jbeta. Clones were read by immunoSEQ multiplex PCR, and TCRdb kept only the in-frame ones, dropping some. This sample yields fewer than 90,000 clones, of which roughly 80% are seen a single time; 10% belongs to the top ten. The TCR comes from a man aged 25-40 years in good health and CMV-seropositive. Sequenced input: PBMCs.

The CDR3 DNA sequence: TGTGCCATCAGTCAGACAGGGCTTACAGATACGCAGTATTTT. It codes for CAISQTGLTDTQYF. The chain combines TRBV10-3 with TRBJ2-3; 7 positions agree with TRBD1. The CDR3 loop spans 14 amino acids. Germline trimming cut 5 bases from V and 3 bases from J; bases unmatched to any gene: 5. Per germline, CDR1 ENHRY and CDR2 SYGVKD.